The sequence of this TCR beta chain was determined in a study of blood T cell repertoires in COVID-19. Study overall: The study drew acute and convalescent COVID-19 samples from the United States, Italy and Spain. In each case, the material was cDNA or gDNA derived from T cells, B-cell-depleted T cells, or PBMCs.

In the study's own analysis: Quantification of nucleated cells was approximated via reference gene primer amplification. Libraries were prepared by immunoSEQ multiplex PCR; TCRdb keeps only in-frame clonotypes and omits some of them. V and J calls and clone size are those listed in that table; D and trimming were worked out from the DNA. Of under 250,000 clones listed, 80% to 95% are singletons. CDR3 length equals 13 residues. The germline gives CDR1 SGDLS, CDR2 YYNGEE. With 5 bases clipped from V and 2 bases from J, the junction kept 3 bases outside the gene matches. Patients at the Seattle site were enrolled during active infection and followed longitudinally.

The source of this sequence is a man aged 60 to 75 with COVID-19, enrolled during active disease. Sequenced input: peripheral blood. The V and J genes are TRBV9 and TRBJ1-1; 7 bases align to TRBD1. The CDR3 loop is CASSGTANTEAFF. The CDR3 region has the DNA TGTGCCAGCAGTGGGACAGCCAACACTGAAGCTTTCTTT.